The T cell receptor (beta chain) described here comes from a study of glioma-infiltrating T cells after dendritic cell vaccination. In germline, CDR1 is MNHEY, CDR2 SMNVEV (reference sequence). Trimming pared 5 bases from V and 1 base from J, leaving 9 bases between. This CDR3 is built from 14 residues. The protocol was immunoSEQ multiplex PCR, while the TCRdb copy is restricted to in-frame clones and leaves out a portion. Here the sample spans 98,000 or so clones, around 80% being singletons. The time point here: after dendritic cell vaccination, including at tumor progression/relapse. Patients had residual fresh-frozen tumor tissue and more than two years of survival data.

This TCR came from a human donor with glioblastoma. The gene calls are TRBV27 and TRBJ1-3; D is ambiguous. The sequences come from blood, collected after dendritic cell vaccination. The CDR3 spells CASSITMSGNTIYF. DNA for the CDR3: TGTGCCAGCAGTATTACTATGTCTGGAAACACCATATATTTT.